The 2 T cell receptor beta chains given below trace back to one sample, sequenced in a study of blood T cell repertoires in COVID-19. Sequencing used immunoSEQ multiplex PCR; TCRdb keeps in-frame clones, though not all of them. The table shows some 180,000 clones, with approximately 90% occurring only once. What was sequenced was peripheral blood. These receptors all come from a man in his forties or fifties who had recovered from COVID-19.

The V and J genes are TRBV7-3 and TRBJ1-5, with D possibly matching TRBD1 (6 bases). The germline CDR1 and CDR2 sequences are SGHTA and FQGTGA. The CDR3 totals 14 residues. V lost 2 bases, J lost 11 bases, and 16 bases lay in between. This CDR3 is CASSLAAGTKAQHF. DNA for the CDR3: TGTGCCAGCAGCTTAGCTGCCGGGACAAAAGCCCAGCATTTT.

This chain joins TRBV14 and TRBJ2-3; a weak D match, TRBD1 (5 bases). The germline V gene encodes CDR1 SGHDN and CDR2 FVKESK. The CDR3 is 18 residues long. With 4 bases removed from V and 4 bases from J, the gap between germline ends came to 24 bases. In DNA form, the CDR3 reads TGTGCCAGCAGCCCACTTGGTCGCTTGTCCATGGGGCCAGATACGCAGTATTTT. Residues: CASSPLGRLSMGPDTQYF.